Given below is one TCR beta chain in context. The data were obtained in a study of CD8+ T cells in alopecia areata. Isolated RNA was reverse transcribed into cDNA used as the sequencing template. Profiled with immunoSEQ multiplex PCR; TCRdb holds only in-frame clones, not every one. Altogether roughly 190,000 clones are present, 60% to 70% being singletons, with the ten largest covering 0.65% to 0.7%. The germline CDR1 and CDR2 sequences are SQVTM and ANQGSEA. V lost 7 bases and J 0 bases, leaving 12 bases between the germline ends. The CDR3 sequence is 13 residues long. Described treatment: oral pan-JAK inhibitor, 5-10 mg twice daily.

The input for sequencing was CD4+ T cells sorted from blood, taken at week 4, from a patient treated with tofacitinib. The chain couples TRBV29-1 to TRBJ1-1; D call uncertain. The receptor comes from a human donor with alopecia areata. CDR3 coding DNA: TGCAGCGCAAGACCTGATGTGAACACTGAAGCTTTCTTT. Translated: CSARPDVNTEAFF.